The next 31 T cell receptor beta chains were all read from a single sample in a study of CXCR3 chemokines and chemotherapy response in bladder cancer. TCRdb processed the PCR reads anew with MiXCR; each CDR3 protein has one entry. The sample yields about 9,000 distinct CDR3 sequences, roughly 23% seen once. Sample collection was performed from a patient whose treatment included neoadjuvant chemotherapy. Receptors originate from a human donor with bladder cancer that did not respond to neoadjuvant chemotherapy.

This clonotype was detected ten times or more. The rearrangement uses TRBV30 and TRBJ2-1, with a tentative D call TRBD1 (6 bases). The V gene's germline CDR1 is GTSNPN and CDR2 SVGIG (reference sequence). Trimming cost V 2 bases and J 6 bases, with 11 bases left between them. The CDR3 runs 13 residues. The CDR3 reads CAWSTGQSNEQFF. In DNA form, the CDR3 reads TGTGCCTGGAGTACAGGACAGTCCAATGAGCAGTTCTTC. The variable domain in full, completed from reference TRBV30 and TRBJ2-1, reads SQTIHQWPATLVQPVGSPLSLECTVEGTSNPNLYWYRQAAGRGLQLLFYSVGIGQISSEVPQNLSASRPQDRQFILSSKKLLLSDSGFYLCAWSTGQSNEQFFGPGTRLTVL.

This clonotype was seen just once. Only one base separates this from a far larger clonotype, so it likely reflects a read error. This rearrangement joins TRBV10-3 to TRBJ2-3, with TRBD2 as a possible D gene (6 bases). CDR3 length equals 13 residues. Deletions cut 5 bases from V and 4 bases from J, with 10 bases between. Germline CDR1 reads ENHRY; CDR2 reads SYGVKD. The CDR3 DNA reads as TGTGCCATCAGTCCCGGGACTTCAGATACGCAGTATTTT. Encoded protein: CAISPGTSDTQYF.

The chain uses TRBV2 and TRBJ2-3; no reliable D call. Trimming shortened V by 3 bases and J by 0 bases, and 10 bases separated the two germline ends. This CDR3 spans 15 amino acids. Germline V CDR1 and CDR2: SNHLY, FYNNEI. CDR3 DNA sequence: TGTGCCAGCAGTGAGGTGTCTACTAGCACAGATACGCAGTATTTT. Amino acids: CASSEVSTSTDTQYF.

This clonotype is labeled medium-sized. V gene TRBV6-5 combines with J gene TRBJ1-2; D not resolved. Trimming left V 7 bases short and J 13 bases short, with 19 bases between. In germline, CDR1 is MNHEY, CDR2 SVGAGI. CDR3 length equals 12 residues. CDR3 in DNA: TGTGCCAGCACTTCTCCGTCCGGGAGCTCCACCTTC. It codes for CASTSPSGSSTF.

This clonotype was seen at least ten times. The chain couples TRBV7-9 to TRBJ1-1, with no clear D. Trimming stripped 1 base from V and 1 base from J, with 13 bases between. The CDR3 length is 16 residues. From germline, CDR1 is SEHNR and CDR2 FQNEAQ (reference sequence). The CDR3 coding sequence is TGTGCCAGCAGCTTAGGTATGGGATCTGGGAACACTGAAGCTTTCTTT. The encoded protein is CASSLGMGSGNTEAFF.

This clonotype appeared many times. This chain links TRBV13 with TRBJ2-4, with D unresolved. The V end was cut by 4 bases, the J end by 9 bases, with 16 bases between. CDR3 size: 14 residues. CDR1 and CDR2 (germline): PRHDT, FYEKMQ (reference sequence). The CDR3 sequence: CASSYTMSKGIQYF. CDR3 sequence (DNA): TGTGCCAGCAGCTACACCATGTCGAAGGGCATTCAGTACTTC.

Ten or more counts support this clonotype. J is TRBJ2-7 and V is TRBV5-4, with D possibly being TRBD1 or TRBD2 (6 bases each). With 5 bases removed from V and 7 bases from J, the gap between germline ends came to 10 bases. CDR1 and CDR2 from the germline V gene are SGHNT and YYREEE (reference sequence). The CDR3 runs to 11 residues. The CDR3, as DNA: TGTGCCAGCAGTTTAGGGGGGGAGCAGTACTTC. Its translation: CASSLGGEQYF.

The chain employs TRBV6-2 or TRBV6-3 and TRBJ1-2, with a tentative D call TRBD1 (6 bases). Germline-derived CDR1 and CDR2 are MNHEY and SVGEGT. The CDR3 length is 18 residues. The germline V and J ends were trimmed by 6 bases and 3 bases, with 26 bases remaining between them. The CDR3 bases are TGTGCCAGCAGCTCCGGGACTAGCGGGGGGGCGAAGCACTATGGCTACACCTTC. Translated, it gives CASSSGTSGGAKHYGYTF.

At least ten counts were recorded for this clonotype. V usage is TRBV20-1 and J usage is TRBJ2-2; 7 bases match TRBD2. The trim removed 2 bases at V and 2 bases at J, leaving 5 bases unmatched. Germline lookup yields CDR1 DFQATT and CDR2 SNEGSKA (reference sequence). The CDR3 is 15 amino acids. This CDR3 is CSARRGDYNTGELFF. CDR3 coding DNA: TGCAGTGCTAGACGGGGGGATTACAACACCGGGGAGCTGTTTTTT.

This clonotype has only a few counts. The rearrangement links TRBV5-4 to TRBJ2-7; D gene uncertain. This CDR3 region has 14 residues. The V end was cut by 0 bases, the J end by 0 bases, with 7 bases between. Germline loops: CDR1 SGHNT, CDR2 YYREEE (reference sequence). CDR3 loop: CASSLDASSYEQYF. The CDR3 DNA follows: TGTGCCAGCAGCTTGGACGCTAGCTCCTACGAGCAGTACTTC.

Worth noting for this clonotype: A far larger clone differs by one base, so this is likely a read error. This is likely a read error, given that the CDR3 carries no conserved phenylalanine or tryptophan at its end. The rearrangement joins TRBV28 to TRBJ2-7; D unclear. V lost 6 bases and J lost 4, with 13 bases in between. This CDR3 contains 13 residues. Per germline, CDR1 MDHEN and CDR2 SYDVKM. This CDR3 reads CASSLVEWYEQYI. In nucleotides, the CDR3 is TGTGCCAGCAGCTTAGTTGAGTGGTACGAGCAGTACATC.

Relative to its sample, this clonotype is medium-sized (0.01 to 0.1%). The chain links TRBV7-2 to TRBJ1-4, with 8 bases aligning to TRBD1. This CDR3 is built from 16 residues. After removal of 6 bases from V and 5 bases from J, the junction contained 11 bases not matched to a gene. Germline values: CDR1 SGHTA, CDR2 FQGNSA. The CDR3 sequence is CASSSQPRGPNEKLFF. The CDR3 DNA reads TGTGCCAGCAGTTCTCAGCCCAGGGGGCCCAATGAAAAACTGTTTTTT.

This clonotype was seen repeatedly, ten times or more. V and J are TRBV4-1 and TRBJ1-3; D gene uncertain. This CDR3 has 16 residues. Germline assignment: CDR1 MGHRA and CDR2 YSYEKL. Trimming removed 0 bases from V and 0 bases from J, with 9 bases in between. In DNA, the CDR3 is TGCGCCAGCAGCCAAGATTCGGGTTTCTCTGGAAACACCATATATTTT. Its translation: CASSQDSGFSGNTIYF.

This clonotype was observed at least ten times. CDR3 in DNA: TGTGCCACCAAAGAGGAGCAGCTCTCCGGGGCCAACGTCCTGACTTTC. It specifies CATKEEQLSGANVLTF. The chain carries TRBV15 and TRBJ2-6; no firm D call. Per the germline V gene, CDR1 is LNHNV and CDR2 is YYDKDF (reference sequence). The CDR3 has 16 amino acids. The V gene lost 7 bases and the J gene lost 4 bases, with 17 bases spanning the gap.

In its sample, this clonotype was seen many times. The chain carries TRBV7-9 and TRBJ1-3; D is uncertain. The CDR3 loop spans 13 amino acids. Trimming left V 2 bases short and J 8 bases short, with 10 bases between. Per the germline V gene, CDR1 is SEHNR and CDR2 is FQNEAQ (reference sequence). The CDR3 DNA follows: TGTGCCAGCAGCTTAAGGGAGCGGGACACCATATATTTT. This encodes CASSLRERDTIYF.

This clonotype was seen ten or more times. CDR3 loop: CSASLQRGITDTQYF. The CDR3, as DNA: TGCAGTGCTAGTCTACAGCGGGGGATAACAGATACGCAGTATTTT. The chain joins TRBV20-1 to TRBJ2-3; 8 bases fit TRBD2. The CDR3 length is 15 residues. Germline lookup yields CDR1 DFQATT and CDR2 SNEGSKA (reference sequence). Trimming took 3 bases from V and 3 from J; bases not matched to a gene: 8.

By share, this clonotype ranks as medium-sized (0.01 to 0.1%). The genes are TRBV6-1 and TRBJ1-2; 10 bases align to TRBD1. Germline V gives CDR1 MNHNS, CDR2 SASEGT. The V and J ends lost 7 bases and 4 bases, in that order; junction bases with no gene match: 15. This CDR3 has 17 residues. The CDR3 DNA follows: TGTGCCAGCAATTCCCGACAGGGGGCCCGTGGGGGCTATGGCTACACCTTC. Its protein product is CASNSRQGARGGYGYTF.

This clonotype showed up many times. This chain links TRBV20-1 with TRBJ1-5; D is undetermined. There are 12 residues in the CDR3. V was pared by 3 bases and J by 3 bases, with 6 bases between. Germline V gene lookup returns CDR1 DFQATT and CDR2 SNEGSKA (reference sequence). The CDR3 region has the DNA TGCAGTGCTAGGCAGGTCAATCAGCCCCAGCATTTT. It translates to CSARQVNQPQHF.

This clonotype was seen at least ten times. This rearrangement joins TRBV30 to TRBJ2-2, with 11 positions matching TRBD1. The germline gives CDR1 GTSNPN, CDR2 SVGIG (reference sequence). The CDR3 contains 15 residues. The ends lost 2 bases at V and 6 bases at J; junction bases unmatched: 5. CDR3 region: CAWSQPGQGAGELFF. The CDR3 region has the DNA TGTGCCTGGAGTCAGCCGGGACAGGGGGCCGGGGAGCTGTTTTTT.

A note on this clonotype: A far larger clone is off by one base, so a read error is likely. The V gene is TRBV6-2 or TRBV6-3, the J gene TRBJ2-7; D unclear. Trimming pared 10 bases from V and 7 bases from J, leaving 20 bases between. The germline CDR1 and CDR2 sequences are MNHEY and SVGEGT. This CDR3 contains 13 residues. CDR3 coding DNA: TGTGCCACCAATAGGATCAACCGGAATGAGCAGTACTTC. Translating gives CATNRINRNEQYF.

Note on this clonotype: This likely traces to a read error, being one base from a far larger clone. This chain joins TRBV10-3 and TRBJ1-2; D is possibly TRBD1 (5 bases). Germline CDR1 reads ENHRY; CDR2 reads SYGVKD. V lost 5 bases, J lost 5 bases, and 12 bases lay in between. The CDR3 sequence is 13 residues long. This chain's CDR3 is CAISLTDQYGYTF. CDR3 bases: TGTGCCATCAGTTTGACAGACCAATATGGCTACACCTTC.

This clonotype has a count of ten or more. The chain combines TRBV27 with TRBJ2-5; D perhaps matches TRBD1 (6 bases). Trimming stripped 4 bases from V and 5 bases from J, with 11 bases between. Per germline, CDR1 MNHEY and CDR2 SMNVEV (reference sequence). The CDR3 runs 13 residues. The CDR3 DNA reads TGTGCCAGCAGTTCTCAGGGGCGGGAGACCCAGTACTTC. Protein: CASSSQGRETQYF.

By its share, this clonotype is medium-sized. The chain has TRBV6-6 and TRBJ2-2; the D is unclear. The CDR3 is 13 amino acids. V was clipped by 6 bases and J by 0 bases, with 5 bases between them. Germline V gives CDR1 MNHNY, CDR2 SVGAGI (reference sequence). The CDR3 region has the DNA TGTGCCAGCAGAACCGCGAACACCGGGGAGCTGTTTTTT. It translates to CASRTANTGELFF.

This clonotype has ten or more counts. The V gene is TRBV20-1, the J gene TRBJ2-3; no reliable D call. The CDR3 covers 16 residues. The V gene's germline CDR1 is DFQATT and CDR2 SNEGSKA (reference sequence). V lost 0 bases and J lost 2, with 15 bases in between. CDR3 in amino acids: CSARDWLRPLTDTQYF. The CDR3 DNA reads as TGCAGTGCTAGAGATTGGTTACGGCCCCTCACAGATACGCAGTATTTT.

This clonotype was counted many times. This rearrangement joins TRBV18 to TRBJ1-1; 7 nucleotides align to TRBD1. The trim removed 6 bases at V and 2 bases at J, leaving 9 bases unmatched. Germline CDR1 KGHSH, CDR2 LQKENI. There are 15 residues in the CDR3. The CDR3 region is CASSFSTGLNTEAFF. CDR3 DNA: TGTGCCAGCTCCTTTTCGACAGGGCTAAACACTGAAGCTTTCTTT.

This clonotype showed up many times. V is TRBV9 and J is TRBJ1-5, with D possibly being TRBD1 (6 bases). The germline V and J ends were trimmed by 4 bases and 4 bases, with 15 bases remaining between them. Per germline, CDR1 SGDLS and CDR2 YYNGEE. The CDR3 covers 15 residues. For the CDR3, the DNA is TGTGCCAGCAGCCCGTACAGGGATGGTAATCAGCCCCAGCATTTT. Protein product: CASSPYRDGNQPQHF.

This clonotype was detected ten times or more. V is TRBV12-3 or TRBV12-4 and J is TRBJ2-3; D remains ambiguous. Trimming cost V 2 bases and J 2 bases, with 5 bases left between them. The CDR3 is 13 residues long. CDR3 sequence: CASSLRHTDTQYF. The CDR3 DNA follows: TGTGCCAGCAGTTTACGACACACAGATACGCAGTATTTT.

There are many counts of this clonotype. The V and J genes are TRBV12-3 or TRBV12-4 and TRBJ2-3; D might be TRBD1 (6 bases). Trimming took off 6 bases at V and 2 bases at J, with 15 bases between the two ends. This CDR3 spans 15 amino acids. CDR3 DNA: TGTGCCAGCAGCTCGACAGGTCTCGCCACAGATACGCAGTATTTT. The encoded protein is CASSSTGLATDTQYF.

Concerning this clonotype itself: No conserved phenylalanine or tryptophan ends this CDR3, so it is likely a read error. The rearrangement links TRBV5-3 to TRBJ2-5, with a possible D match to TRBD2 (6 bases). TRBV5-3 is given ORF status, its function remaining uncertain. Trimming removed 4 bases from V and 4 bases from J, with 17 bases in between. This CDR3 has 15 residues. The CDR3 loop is CARSLKIGGIETQYY. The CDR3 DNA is TGTGCCAGAAGCCTGAAGATTGGAGGGATAGAGACCCAGTACTAC.

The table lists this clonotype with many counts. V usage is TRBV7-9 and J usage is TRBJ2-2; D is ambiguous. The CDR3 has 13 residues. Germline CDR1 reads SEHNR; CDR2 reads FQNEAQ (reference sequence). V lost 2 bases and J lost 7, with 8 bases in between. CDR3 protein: CASSLLSNGELFF. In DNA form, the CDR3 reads TGTGCCAGCAGCTTACTGTCCAACGGGGAGCTGTTTTTT.

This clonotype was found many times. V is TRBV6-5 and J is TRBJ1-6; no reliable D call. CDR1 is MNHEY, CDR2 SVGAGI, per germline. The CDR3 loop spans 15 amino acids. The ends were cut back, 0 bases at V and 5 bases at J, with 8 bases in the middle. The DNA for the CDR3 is TGTGCCAGCAGTTACTCAGGGAGTAATAATTCACCCCTCCACTTT. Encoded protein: CASSYSGSNNSPLHF.